One sample yielded the 17 T cell receptor beta chains listed below, sequenced in a study of blood T cells in healthy people across ages. With a J-beta primer mix and a sample-barcoded 5' primer, a second PCR ran roughly 6 to 12 cycles. Each CDR3 protein gets one entry after TCRdb re-called the 5' RACE reads with MiXCR. The sample carries approximately 760,000 distinct CDR3 sequences, roughly 25% recorded once. The sample also formed part of further work on T cells of mothers and their children.

Specimen: blood. Receptors originate from a boy aged 5-17 years in good health.

CDR3: CSVADPHGEGYGYTF. The CDR3 DNA reads as TGCAGCGTAGCCGACCCCCATGGGGAAGGCTATGGCTACACCTTC. The gene calls are TRBV29-1 and TRBJ1-2; no clear D gene. The CDR3 is 15 amino acids. In germline, CDR1 is SQVTM, CDR2 ANQGSEA. The V gene lost 6 bases and the J gene lost 4 bases, with 21 bases spanning the gap.

The chain uses TRBV12-3 or TRBV12-4 and TRBJ1-5, with unresolved D. CDR3 length equals 12 residues. Trimming stripped 4 bases from V and 5 bases from J, with 6 bases between. CDR3 sequence reads: CASSYMDQPQHF. The CDR3 DNA sequence: TGTGCCAGCAGTTACATGGATCAGCCCCAGCATTTT.

The chain recombines TRBV29-1 with TRBJ2-7, with unresolved D. The germline CDR1 and CDR2 sequences are SQVTM and ANQGSEA. V was cut by 2 bases and J by 5 bases, with 10 bases left in between. The CDR3 sequence is 12 residues long. CDR3 sequence (DNA): TGCAGCGTTGAAAGGCCTGGGAACGAGCAGTACTTC. Its translation is CSVERPGNEQYF.

A few counts support this clonotype. The chain employs TRBV10-2 and TRBJ2-5; 12 nucleotides align to TRBD2. The DNA end is more similar to TRBJ2-1, so the J call may be wrong. Germline values: CDR1 WSHSY, CDR2 SAAADI. The CDR3 totals 16 residues. The CDR3 bases are TGCGCCAGCAGTGACCCCGGGACTAGCGGGTACATGGAGCAGTTCTTC. As protein: CASSDPGTSGYMEQFF.

This clonotype was observed a few times. The chain joins TRBV13 to TRBJ2-7, with no clear D. This CDR3 has 14 residues. Per the germline V gene, CDR1 is PRHDT and CDR2 is FYEKMQ (reference sequence). Trimming removed 1 base at V and 0 bases at J, with 7 bases between. The CDR3 DNA is TGTGCCAGCAGCTTAGTGGGTCTCTCCTACGAGCAGTACTTC. This encodes CASSLVGLSYEQYF.

The V gene is TRBV13, the J gene TRBJ1-6; 9 bases align to TRBD1. After removal of 5 bases from V and 7 bases from J, the junction contained 6 bases not matched to a gene. The CDR3 covers 15 residues. Germline CDR1 PRHDT, CDR2 FYEKMQ (reference sequence). The DNA for the CDR3 is TGTGCCAGCAGCGCCGCCGGGACAGGGAATTCACCCCTCCACTTT. This encodes CASSAAGTGNSPLHF.

The sample holds a few counts of this clonotype. The chain couples TRBV7-9 to TRBJ2-5, with D perhaps TRBD1 (6 bases). Trimming took off 4 bases at V and 0 bases at J, with 15 bases between the two ends. The germline gives CDR1 SEHNR, CDR2 FQNEAQ (reference sequence). The CDR3 runs 16 residues. The CDR3 protein is CASSSLRDMYQETQYF. CDR3 in DNA: TGTGCCAGCAGCTCCCTCCGGGACATGTACCAAGAGACCCAGTACTTC.

Regarding this clonotype: Since a much larger clone is just one base distant, this may be a read error. The genes are TRBV2 and TRBJ1-2, with a possible D match to TRBD1 (6 bases). Germline values: CDR1 SNHLY, CDR2 FYNNEI. The CDR3 is 15 residues long. Trimming took 6 bases from V and 0 from J, leaving 14 bases between them. DNA for the CDR3: TGTGCCAGCAGGACGGCACGGGGGCCTAACTATGGCTACACCTTC. This encodes CASRTARGPNYGYTF.

This clonotype is a singleton in its sample. This rearrangement joins TRBV4-3 to TRBJ1-2; D is unclear. The ends were cut back, 0 bases at V and 7 bases at J, with 12 bases in the middle. The length of the CDR3 is 14 residues. Germline V CDR1 and CDR2: LGHNA, YSLEER. The CDR3 protein is CASSQDYNFGGYTF. CDR3 in DNA: TGCGCCAGCAGCCAAGATTATAATTTCGGTGGCTACACCTTC.

V and J are TRBV12-3 or TRBV12-4 and TRBJ1-2; TRBD1 aligns across 7 bases. The trim removed 0 bases at V and 7 bases at J, leaving 5 bases unmatched. This CDR3 comprises 14 residues. CDR3 amino acids: CASSLATGLRGYTF. CDR3 coding DNA: TGTGCCAGCAGTTTAGCGACAGGGCTGCGTGGCTACACCTTC.

The chain recombines TRBV4-1 with TRBJ2-7; possible D gene TRBD2, 6 bases. The DNA matches TRBJ2-1 better at its end, which makes the J call doubtful. In germline, CDR1 is MGHRA, CDR2 YSYEKL. The CDR3 totals 13 residues. In nucleotides, the CDR3 is TGCGCCAGCAGCCAAGGACGGGAGACTGAGCAGTTCTTC. Its protein is CASSQGRETEQFF.

The gene calls are TRBV20-1 and TRBJ1-2; 8 bases match TRBD1. CDR3 length: 13 residues. Trimming removed 6 bases from V and 6 bases from J; junction bases left unmatched: 9. Germline V gene sequence: CDR1 DFQATT, CDR2 SNEGSKA (reference sequence). Written as DNA, the CDR3 is TGCAGTGCCTGGACAGGGATAATTGATGGCTACACCTTC. Amino acid sequence: CSAWTGIIDGYTF.

This clonotype was observed a handful of times. The chain carries TRBV28 and TRBJ1-1; D is ambiguous. This CDR3 has 14 amino acids. Germline V gives CDR1 MDHEN, CDR2 SYDVKM. Trimming removed 6 bases from V and 0 bases from J, with 11 bases in between. The CDR3 reads CASRGETMNTEAFF. In DNA form, the CDR3 reads TGTGCCAGCAGGGGAGAAACCATGAACACTGAAGCTTTCTTT. Full variable domain (rest looked up from reference TRBV28 and TRBJ1-1): DVKVTQSSRYLVKRTGEKVFLECVQDMDHENMFWYRQDPGLGLRLIYFSYDVKMKEKGDIPEGYSVSREKKERFSLILESASTNQTSMYLCASRGETMNTEAFFGQGTRLTVV.

V and J are TRBV10-3 and TRBJ2-1; 7 bases are a match to TRBD2. This CDR3 has 13 residues. CDR1 and CDR2 from the germline V gene are ENHRY and SYGVKD. The V and J ends lost 10 bases and 8 bases, in that order; junction bases with no gene match: 11. The CDR3 nucleotides are TGTGCCACCGGGGAGGGAGGCGGCGATGAGCAGTTCTTC. As protein: CATGEGGGDEQFF.

This clonotype was detected only a few times. The chain couples TRBV20-1 to TRBJ2-5; 7 bases fit TRBD1. The J call could be wrong; TRBJ2-7 is a better fit for the DNA end. The CDR3 runs 11 residues. Germline CDR1 DFQATT, CDR2 SNEGSKA (reference sequence). CDR3 in DNA: TGCAGTGTGGGACAGATCTACGAGCAGTACTTC. It encodes CSVGQIYEQYF.

This clonotype was detected only once. This chain connects TRBV12-5 to TRBJ2-5; D is uncertain. From germline, CDR1 is LGHNT and CDR2 FRNRAP. Trimming shortened V by 6 bases and J by 0 bases, and 11 bases separated the two germline ends. The CDR3 is made up of 14 amino acids. In DNA form, the CDR3 reads TGTGCTAGTGGATTCAGCAGCGACCAAGAGACCCAGTACTTC. Protein sequence: CASGFSSDQETQYF.

This clonotype was seen repeatedly, ten times or more. The rearrangement uses TRBV27 and TRBJ1-1; no definite D call. V was pared by 2 bases and J by 1 base, with 5 bases between. The germline gives CDR1 MNHEY, CDR2 SMNVEV (reference sequence). This CDR3 is 13 amino acids long. The CDR3 sequence is CASSLVENTEAFF. DNA of the CDR3: TGTGCCAGCAGTTTAGTCGAGAACACTGAAGCTTTCTTT.